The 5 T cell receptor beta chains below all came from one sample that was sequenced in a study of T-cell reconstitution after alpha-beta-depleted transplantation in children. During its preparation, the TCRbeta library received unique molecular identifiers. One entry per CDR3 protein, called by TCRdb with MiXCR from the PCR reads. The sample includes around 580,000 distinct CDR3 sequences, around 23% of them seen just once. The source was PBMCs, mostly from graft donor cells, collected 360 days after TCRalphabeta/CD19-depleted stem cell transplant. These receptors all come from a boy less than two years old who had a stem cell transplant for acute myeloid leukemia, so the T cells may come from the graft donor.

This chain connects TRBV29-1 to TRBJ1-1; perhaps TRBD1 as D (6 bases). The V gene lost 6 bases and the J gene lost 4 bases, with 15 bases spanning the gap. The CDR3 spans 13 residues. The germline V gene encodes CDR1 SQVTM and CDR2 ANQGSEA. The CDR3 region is CSVTRTVFTEAFF. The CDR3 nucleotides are TGCAGCGTAACTCGGACAGTTTTCACTGAAGCTTTCTTT.

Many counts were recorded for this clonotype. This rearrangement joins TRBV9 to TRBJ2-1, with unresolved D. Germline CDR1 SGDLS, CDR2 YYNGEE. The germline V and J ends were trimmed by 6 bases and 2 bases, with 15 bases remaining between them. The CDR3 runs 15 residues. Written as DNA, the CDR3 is TGTGCCAGCACCCCCACAGACCTACCCTACAATGAGCAGTTCTTC. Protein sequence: CASTPTDLPYNEQFF. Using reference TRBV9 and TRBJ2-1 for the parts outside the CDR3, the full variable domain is DSGVTQTPKHLITATGQRVTLRCSPRSGDLSVYWYQQSLDQGLQFLIQYYNGEERAKGNILERFSAQQFPDLHSELNLSSLELGDSALYFCASTPTDLPYNEQFFGPGTRLTVL.

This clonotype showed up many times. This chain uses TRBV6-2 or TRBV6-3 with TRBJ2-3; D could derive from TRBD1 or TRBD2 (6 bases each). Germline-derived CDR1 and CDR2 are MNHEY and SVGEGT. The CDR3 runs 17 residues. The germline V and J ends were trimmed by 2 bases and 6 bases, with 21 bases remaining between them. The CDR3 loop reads CASSYLPRGPRIDTQYF. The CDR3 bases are TGTGCCAGCAGTTACCTTCCTCGGGGGCCCCGAATCGATACGCAGTATTTT.

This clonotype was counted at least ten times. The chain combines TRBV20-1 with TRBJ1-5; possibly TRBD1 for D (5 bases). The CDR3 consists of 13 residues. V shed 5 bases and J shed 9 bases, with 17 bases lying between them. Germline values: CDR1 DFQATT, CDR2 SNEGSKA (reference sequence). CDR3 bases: TGCAGTGCTCTAAGGAGGGGTTCGGGGCCCCAGCATTTT. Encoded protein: CSALRRGSGPQHF.

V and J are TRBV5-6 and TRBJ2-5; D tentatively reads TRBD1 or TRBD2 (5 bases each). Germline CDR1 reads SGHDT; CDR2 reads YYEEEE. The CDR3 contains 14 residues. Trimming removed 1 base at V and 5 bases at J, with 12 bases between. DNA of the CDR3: TGTGCCAGCAGCTTGTATGACGGGGCGGAGACCCAGTACTTC. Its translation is CASSLYDGAETQYF.